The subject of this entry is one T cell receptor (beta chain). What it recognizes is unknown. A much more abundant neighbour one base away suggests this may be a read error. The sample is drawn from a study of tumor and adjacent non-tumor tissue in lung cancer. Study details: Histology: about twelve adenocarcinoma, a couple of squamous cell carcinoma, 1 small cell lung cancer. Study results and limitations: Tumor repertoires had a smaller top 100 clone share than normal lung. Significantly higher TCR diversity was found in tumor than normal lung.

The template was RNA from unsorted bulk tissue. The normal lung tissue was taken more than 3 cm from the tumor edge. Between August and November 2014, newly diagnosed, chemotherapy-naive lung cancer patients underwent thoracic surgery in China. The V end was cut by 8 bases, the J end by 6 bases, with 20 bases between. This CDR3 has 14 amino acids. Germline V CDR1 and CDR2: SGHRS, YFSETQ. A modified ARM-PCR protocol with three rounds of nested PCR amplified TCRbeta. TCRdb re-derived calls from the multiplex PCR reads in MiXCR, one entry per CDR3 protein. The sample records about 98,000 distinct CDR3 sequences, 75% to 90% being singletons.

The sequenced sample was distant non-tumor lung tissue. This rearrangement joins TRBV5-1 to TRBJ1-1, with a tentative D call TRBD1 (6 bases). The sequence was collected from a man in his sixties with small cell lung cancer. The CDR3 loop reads CASRRGSPDAEAFF. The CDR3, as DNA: TGCGCCAGTCGGAGGGGGTCTCCAGACGCTGAAGCTTTCTTT.